This TCR beta chain was observed in a study of shared clonotypes between healthy human individuals. Every contributor of samples was a Caucasian grown-up residing in Nashville, Tennessee. Investigators divided CD4+ cells into CD45RA+ naive and CD45RA-negative memory subsets. V lost 4 bases and J lost 3, with 14 bases in between. The germline gives CDR1 SGHRS, CDR2 YFSETQ. The CDR3 covers 14 residues. Some clones are missing from TCRdb's copy, which holds only in-frame ones; the method was immunoSEQ multiplex PCR. The top ten clones hold 0.3% to 0.4% of a sample with a few million clones, just over 90% of them seen once. As concerns this clone: Distinct nucleotide sequences in the sample also encode this CDR3.

The chain uses TRBV5-1 and TRBJ2-7; D might be TRBD2 (5 bases). The sequence was obtained from a young man in good health. Some clones in this sample may be carry-over from other donors' samples. What was sequenced was naive CD4+ T cells from PBMCs. As to subset: CD45RA+ positively selected. Here the CDR3 DNA reads TGCGCCAGCAGCCTTCGGACGGGATTCTACGAGCAGTACTTC. The encoded protein is CASSLRTGFYEQYF.